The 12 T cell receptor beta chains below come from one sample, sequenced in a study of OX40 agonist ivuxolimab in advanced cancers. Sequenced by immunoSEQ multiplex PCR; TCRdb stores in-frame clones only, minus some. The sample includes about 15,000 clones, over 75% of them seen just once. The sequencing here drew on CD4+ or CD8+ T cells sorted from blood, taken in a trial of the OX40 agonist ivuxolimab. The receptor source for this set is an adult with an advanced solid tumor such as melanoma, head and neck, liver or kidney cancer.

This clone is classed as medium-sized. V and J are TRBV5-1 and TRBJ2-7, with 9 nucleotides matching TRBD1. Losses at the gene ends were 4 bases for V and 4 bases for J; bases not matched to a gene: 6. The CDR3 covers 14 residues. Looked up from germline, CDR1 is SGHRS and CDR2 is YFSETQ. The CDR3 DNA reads TGCGCCAGCAGCCCCGGGGACAGGGCTTACGAGCAGTACTTC. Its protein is CASSPGDRAYEQYF.

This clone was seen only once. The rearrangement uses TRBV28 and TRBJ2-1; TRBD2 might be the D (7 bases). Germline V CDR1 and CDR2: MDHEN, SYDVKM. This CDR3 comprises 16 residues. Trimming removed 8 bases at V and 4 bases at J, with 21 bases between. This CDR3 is CASRGGPGGPYNEQFF. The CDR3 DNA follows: TGTGCCAGCCGCGGGGGCCCCGGGGGCCCATACAATGAGCAGTTCTTC. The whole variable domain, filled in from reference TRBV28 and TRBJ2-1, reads DVKVTQSSRYLVKRTGEKVFLECVQDMDHENMFWYRQDPGLGLRLIYFSYDVKMKEKGDIPEGYSVSREKKERFSLILESASTNQTSMYLCASRGGPGGPYNEQFFGPGTRLTVL.

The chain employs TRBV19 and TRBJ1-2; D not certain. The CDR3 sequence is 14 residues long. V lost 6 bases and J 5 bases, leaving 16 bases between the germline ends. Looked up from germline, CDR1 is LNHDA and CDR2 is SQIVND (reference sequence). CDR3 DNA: TGTGCCAGTAGGTTTGACGGGGTGACTTATGGCTACACCTTC. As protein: CASRFDGVTYGYTF.

For the CDR3, the DNA is TGCGCCAGCAGCCCCCCAGCGAACACCGGGGAGCTGTTTTTT. This gives the protein CASSPPANTGELFF. The V call is TRBV4-1, the J call TRBJ2-2; no firm D call. Germline CDR1 reads MGHRA; CDR2 reads YSYEKL. V shed 4 bases and J shed 0 bases, with 6 bases lying between them. This CDR3 region has 14 residues.

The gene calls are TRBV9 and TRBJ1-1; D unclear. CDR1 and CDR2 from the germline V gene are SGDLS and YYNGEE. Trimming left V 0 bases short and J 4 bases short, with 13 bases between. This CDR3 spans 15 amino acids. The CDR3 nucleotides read TGTGCCAGCAGCGTAGAATCCGGGGTAGGCACTGAAGCTTTCTTT. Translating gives CASSVESGVGTEAFF.

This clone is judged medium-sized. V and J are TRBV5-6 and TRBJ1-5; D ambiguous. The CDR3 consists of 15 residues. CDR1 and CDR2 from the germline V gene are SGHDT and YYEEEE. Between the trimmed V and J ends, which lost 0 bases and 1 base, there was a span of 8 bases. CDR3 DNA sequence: TGTGCCAGCAGCTTGGGAGGAGCCAGCAATCAGCCCCAGCATTTT. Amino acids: CASSLGGASNQPQHF.

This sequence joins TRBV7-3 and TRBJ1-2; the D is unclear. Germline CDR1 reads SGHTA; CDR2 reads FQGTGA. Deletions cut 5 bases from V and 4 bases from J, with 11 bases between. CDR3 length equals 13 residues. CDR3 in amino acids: CASSPDGGYGYTF. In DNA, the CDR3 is TGTGCCAGCAGCCCCGACGGAGGCTATGGCTACACCTTC.

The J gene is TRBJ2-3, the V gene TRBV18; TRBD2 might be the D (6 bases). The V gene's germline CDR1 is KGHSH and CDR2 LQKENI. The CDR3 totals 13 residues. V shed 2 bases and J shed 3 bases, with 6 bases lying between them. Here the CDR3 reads CASSPGGTDTQYF. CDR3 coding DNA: TGTGCCAGCTCACCAGGGGGGACAGATACGCAGTATTTT.

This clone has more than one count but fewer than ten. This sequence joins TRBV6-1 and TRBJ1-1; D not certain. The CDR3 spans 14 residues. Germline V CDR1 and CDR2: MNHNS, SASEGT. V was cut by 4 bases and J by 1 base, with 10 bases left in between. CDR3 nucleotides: TGTGCCAGCAGTGGTGACATCACGAACACTGAAGCTTTCTTT. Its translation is CASSGDITNTEAFF.

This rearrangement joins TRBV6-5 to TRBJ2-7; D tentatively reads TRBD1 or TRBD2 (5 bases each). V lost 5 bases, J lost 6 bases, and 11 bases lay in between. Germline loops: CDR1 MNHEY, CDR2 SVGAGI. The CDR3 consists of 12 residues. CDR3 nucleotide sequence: TGTGCCAGCAGTGAGGGGACCCTCGAGCAGTACTTC. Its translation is CASSEGTLEQYF.

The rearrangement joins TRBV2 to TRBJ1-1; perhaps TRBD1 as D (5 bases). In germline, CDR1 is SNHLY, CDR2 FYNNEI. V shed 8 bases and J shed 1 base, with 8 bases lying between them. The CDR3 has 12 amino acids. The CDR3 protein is CASRGPNTEAFF. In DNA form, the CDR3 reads TGTGCCAGCCGGGGCCCGAACACTGAAGCTTTCTTT.

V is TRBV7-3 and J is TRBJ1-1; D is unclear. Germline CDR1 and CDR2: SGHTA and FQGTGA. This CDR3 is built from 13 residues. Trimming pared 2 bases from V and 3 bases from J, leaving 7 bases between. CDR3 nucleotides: TGTGCCAGCAGCTTACGGGATTACACTGAAGCTTTCTTT. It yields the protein CASSLRDYTEAFF.